The 25 T cell receptor beta chains presented below share a single source sample, sequenced in a study of blood T cell repertoires in COVID-19. The method was immunoSEQ multiplex PCR; TCRdb's version includes in-frame clones alone and lacks a portion of them. The sample consists of about 200,000 clones, 70% to 90% of them appearing once. The sample was peripheral blood. The source is an elderly woman with acute or convalescent COVID-19.

The chain recombines TRBV27 with TRBJ2-5; TRBD2 matches 15 bases. Germline CDR1 reads MNHEY; CDR2 reads SMNVEV (reference sequence). V lost 6 bases and J lost 3; bases outside the gene matches: 2. The CDR3 loop spans 15 amino acids. As DNA, the CDR3 is TGTGCCAGCAGCGGACTAGCGGGAGGGGAAGAGACCCAGTACTTC. Translation: CASSGLAGGEETQYF.

This rearrangement joins TRBV9 to TRBJ1-1; 7 bases align to TRBD1. This CDR3 has 15 amino acids. J gave up 2 bases and V 3 bases, and 7 bases lay outside the gene matches. Germline CDR1 reads SGDLS; CDR2 reads YYNGEE. CDR3 sequence reads: CASSARGQPNTEAFF. In DNA, the CDR3 is TGTGCCAGCAGCGCTAGGGGACAGCCTAACACTGAAGCTTTCTTT.

This chain joins TRBV5-4 and TRBJ1-1; D is unclear. The V gene's germline CDR1 is SGHNT and CDR2 YYREEE (reference sequence). V lost 0 bases, J lost 2 bases, and 8 bases lay in between. CDR3 length: 14 amino acids. The CDR3 loop reads CASSLGRLNTEAFF. For the CDR3, the DNA is TGTGCCAGCAGCTTGGGCAGATTAAACACTGAAGCTTTCTTT. The full variable domain, in which reference TRBV5-4 and TRBJ1-1 provide the parts outside the CDR3, is ETGVTQSPTHLIKTRGQQVTLRCSSQSGHNTVSWYQQALGQGPQFIFQYYREEENGRGNFPPRFSGLQFPNYSSELNVNALELDDSALYLCASSLGRLNTEAFFGQGTRLTVV.

Only one count was recorded for this clone. The chain recombines TRBV5-1 with TRBJ2-4, with D tentatively TRBD2 (6 bases). The CDR3 loop spans 14 amino acids. V was pared by 0 bases and J by 8 bases, with 12 bases between. Germline CDR1 is SGHRS and CDR2 is YFSETQ. This CDR3 is CASSLALGGDIQYF. DNA for the CDR3: TGCGCCAGCAGCTTGGCCCTAGGAGGGGACATTCAGTACTTC.

The V call is TRBV4-1, the J call TRBJ1-3, with TRBD1 matching 9 bases. The V segment lost 1 base and the J segment 4 bases; nucleotides outside the gene matches: 5. This CDR3 has 16 amino acids. Germline V gene data show CDR1 as MGHRA and CDR2 as YSYEKL. The chain's CDR3 is CASSQGGTGFGNTIYF. The DNA for the CDR3 is TGCGCCAGCAGCCAAGGGGGGACAGGGTTCGGAAACACCATATATTTT.

V and J are TRBV6-2 or TRBV6-3 and TRBJ1-1; D gene unclear. Trimming shortened V by 2 bases and J by 1 base, and 5 bases separated the two germline ends. The CDR3 spans 13 residues. Germline V lookup: CDR1 MNHEY, CDR2 SVGEGT. The CDR3 is CASSYSRNTEAFF. Written as DNA, the CDR3 is TGTGCCAGCAGTTACAGTAGGAACACTGAAGCTTTCTTT.

This chain uses TRBV18 with TRBJ2-4; D call uncertain. V shed 0 bases and J shed 6 bases, with 9 bases lying between them. Germline assignment: CDR1 KGHSH and CDR2 LQKENI. The CDR3 is 14 amino acids. CDR3 region: CASSPPGRPNIQYF. For the CDR3, the DNA is TGTGCCAGCTCACCACCGGGCAGGCCAAACATTCAGTACTTC.

The gene calls are TRBV11-2 and TRBJ1-3; no clear D gene. This CDR3 spans 12 amino acids. The V gene's germline CDR1 is SGHAT and CDR2 FQNNGV. Trimming took off 3 bases at V and 6 bases at J, with 6 bases between the two ends. In DNA form, the CDR3 reads TGTGCCAGCAGCTTTACAGAAAACACCATATATTTT. Translating it yields CASSFTENTIYF.

This chain links TRBV5-3 with TRBJ2-3, with D tentatively TRBD2 (6 bases). TRBV5-3 is marked as an open reading frame, function uncertain. The CDR3 contains 13 residues. V gave up 5 bases and J gave up 4 bases, with 11 bases separating them. CDR3 nucleotides: TGTGCCAGAAGTTGGCAGCGGGCAGATACGCAGTATTTT. Translated: CARSWQRADTQYF.

The chain joins TRBV7-3 to TRBJ2-2; D unclear. The CDR3 length is 13 residues. The germline V and J ends were trimmed by 7 bases and 5 bases, with 11 bases remaining between them. The V gene's germline CDR1 is SGHTA and CDR2 FQGTGA. The CDR3: CASTQTVTGELFF. The CDR3 DNA is TGTGCCAGCACCCAAACGGTTACCGGGGAGCTGTTTTTT.

This sequence joins TRBV29-1 and TRBJ1-1; no reliable D call. Per the germline V gene, CDR1 is SQVTM and CDR2 is ANQGSEA. The V end lost 4 bases, the J end lost 4 bases, and 10 bases lay between the germline ends. The CDR3 spans 12 residues. CDR3 loop: CSVGRRSTEAFF. In nucleotides, the CDR3 is TGCAGCGTTGGACGGAGGAGCACTGAAGCTTTCTTT.

This clone was counted a few times. V and J are TRBV6-6 and TRBJ1-2; a weak D match, TRBD1 (6 bases). Germline V lookup: CDR1 MNHNY, CDR2 SVGAGI (reference sequence). V dropped 10 bases and J dropped 5 bases, with 11 bases sitting between them. This CDR3 region has 11 residues. CDR3 in DNA: TGTGCCACACAGGGAGGGTATGGCTACACCTTC. As protein: CATQGGYGYTF.

The chain has TRBV18 and TRBJ1-6; a weak D match, TRBD1 (5 bases). The germline V gene has CDR1 KGHSH and CDR2 LQKENI. The length of the CDR3 is 15 residues. Trimming took off 3 bases at V and 0 bases at J, with 6 bases between the two ends. Written as DNA, the CDR3 is TGTGCCAGCTCACCCGACAGCTCCTATAATTCACCCCTCCACTTT. This codes for CASSPDSSYNSPLHF.

The count of this clone is one. The rearrangement links TRBV7-9 to TRBJ2-5; TRBD1 is a possible D gene (6 bases). The germline V gene encodes CDR1 SEHNR and CDR2 FQNEAQ (reference sequence). The CDR3 covers 13 residues. Trimming left V 0 bases short and J 5 bases short, with 7 bases between. The CDR3 loop reads CASSLAGAETQYF. The CDR3 region has the DNA TGTGCCAGCAGCTTAGCGGGGGCGGAGACCCAGTACTTC. The full variable domain, rest sourced from reference TRBV7-9 and TRBJ2-5, is DTGVSQNPRHKITKRGQNVTFRCDPISEHNRLYWYRQTLGQGPEFLTYFQNEAQLEKSRLLSDRFSAERPKGSFSTLEIQRTEQGDSAMYLCASSLAGAETQYFGPGTRLLVL.

The rearrangement joins TRBV6-5 to TRBJ2-7, with TRBD2 identical over 7 bases. Germline lookup yields CDR1 MNHEY and CDR2 SVGAGI. Losses at the gene ends were 6 bases for V and 0 bases for J; bases not matched to a gene: 5. The CDR3 has 14 residues. The CDR3 reads CASSASGSSYEQYF. The CDR3 DNA reads as TGTGCCAGCAGCGCTAGCGGCAGCTCCTACGAGCAGTACTTC.

V is TRBV29-1 and J is TRBJ2-1; D ambiguous. The V end was cut by 7 bases, the J end by 0 bases, with 13 bases between. The CDR3 runs 14 residues. Germline V gives CDR1 SQVTM, CDR2 ANQGSEA. The CDR3 DNA is TGCAGCGGTGGAGTTATTAGCTCCTACAATGAGCAGTTCTTC. Translated: CSGGVISSYNEQFF.

J is TRBJ1-2 and V is TRBV18, with 7 bases matching TRBD1. CDR1 is KGHSH, CDR2 LQKENI, per germline. V was pared by 3 bases and J by 3 bases, with 13 bases of the junction left unmatched. There are 17 residues in the CDR3. In DNA form, the CDR3 reads TGTGCCAGCTCACCGACACTTACAGGGGTTAGCGACTATGGCTACACCTTC. It is translated as CASSPTLTGVSDYGYTF.

V gene TRBV27 combines with J gene TRBJ2-2; D is unresolved. Germline V gene sequence: CDR1 MNHEY, CDR2 SMNVEV (reference sequence). CDR3 length: 12 residues. The germline V and J ends were trimmed by 5 bases and 4 bases, with 5 bases remaining between them. In DNA, the CDR3 is TGTGCCAGCAGTCCCAGCACCGGGGAGCTGTTTTTT. Its protein product is CASSPSTGELFF.

The chain couples TRBV6-2 or TRBV6-3 to TRBJ2-5; D is uncertain. V lost 0 bases and J 5 bases, leaving 16 bases between the germline ends. In germline, CDR1 is MNHEY, CDR2 SVGEGT. This CDR3 region has 16 residues. The CDR3 here is CASSYSTPAVGETQYF. CDR3 nucleotide sequence: TGTGCCAGCAGTTACTCCACCCCCGCAGTGGGCGAGACCCAGTACTTC.

The chain carries TRBV2 and TRBJ1-1; D might be TRBD1 (5 bases). The CDR3 consists of 13 residues. Germline loops: CDR1 SNHLY, CDR2 FYNNEI. Deletions cut 5 bases from V and 4 bases from J, with 11 bases between. CDR3 nucleotides: TGTGCCAGCAGTACCTTGGGGGGCACTGAAGCTTTCTTT. Translated: CASSTLGGTEAFF. The full variable domain, its missing parts supplied by reference TRBV2 and TRBJ1-1, is EPEVTQTPSHQVTQMGQEVILRCVPISNHLYFYWYRQILGQKVEFLVSFYNNEISEKSEIFDDQFSVERPDGSNFTLKIRSTKLEDSAMYFCASSTLGGTEAFFGQGTRLTVV.

In this sample, this clone turned up a few times. The V gene is TRBV12-5, the J gene TRBJ1-5; 10 nucleotides line up with TRBD1. The CDR3 has 18 residues. V shed 2 bases, J shed 2 bases, and the junction held 9 bases outside the gene matches. The germline V gene encodes CDR1 LGHNT and CDR2 FRNRAP. The CDR3 here is CASGLLKFGTGGNQPQHF. DNA for the CDR3: TGTGCTAGTGGTTTGTTAAAGTTCGGGACAGGGGGCAATCAGCCCCAGCATTTT.

The chain uses TRBV14 and TRBJ2-7; the match to TRBD1 covers 7 bases. V was pared by 0 bases and J by 3 bases, with 8 bases of the junction left unmatched. CDR3 length: 16 residues. Looked up from germline, CDR1 is SGHDN and CDR2 is FVKESK. The CDR3, as DNA: TGTGCCAGCAGCCAAGATACGGGACAGCCGCTCTACGAGCAGTACTTC. Protein product: CASSQDTGQPLYEQYF.

This chain links TRBV5-4 with TRBJ1-6; D might be TRBD1 (5 bases). The CDR3 totals 15 residues. V was cut by 0 bases and J by 7 bases, with 11 bases left in between. Germline CDR1 and CDR2: SGHNT and YYREEE (reference sequence). The CDR3 coding sequence is TGTGCCAGCAGCTTGGAGCGGGGCAGAAATTCACCCCTCCACTTT. Amino acids: CASSLERGRNSPLHF. The full variable domain, its missing parts supplied by reference TRBV5-4 and TRBJ1-6, is ETGVTQSPTHLIKTRGQQVTLRCSSQSGHNTVSWYQQALGQGPQFIFQYYREEENGRGNFPPRFSGLQFPNYSSELNVNALELDDSALYLCASSLERGRNSPLHFGNGTRLTVT.

The chain links TRBV12-3 or TRBV12-4 to TRBJ2-5; D gene uncertain. The CDR3 runs to 12 residues. Trimming took 2 bases from V and 4 from J, leaving 5 bases between them. CDR3 region: CASSLSRETQYF. In DNA form, the CDR3 reads TGTGCCAGCAGTTTATCTCGAGAGACCCAGTACTTC.

This clone was counted only a few times. The chain is built from TRBV27 and TRBJ1-4; D gene uncertain. Germline V gene data show CDR1 as MNHEY and CDR2 as SMNVEV (reference sequence). The CDR3 is 14 residues long. The germline V and J ends were trimmed by 5 bases and 3 bases, with 10 bases remaining between them. For the CDR3, the DNA is TGTGCCAGCAGTCCCCCGTTCTCTAATGAAAAACTGTTTTTT. Protein sequence: CASSPPFSNEKLFF.